This T cell receptor beta chain was identified during a study of T cell changes during pregnancy in multiple sclerosis. Germline CDR1 is SGDLS and CDR2 is YYNGEE. The CDR3 totals 16 residues. V lost 0 bases to trimming and J lost 5 bases, with 15 bases between them. TCRdb's copy holds only in-frame clones and misses some; the assay was immunoSEQ multiplex PCR. The table lists tens of thousands of clones, more than 90% of them singletons. The TCR comes from a female donor in good health, enrolled as a control in a pregnancy study. V gene TRBV9 combines with J gene TRBJ2-1; D gene unclear. The sample was peripheral blood, taken after pregnancy. The CDR3 here is CASSVAQRLINNEQFF. The CDR3 coding sequence is TGTGCCAGCAGCGTAGCTCAGCGTCTTATCAACAATGAGCAGTTCTTC.